This T cell receptor beta chain was captured by sequencing in a study of T cell responses to AZD1222 COVID-19 vaccine. Broader study findings: Only a handful of AZD1222 recipients were seropositive at baseline.

Clones were sequenced by immunoSEQ multiplex PCR, and TCRdb holds only the in-frame ones, with some missing. This table has about 56,000 clones, 70% to 90% appearing once. In regard to this clone: Its antigen remains unknown.

The clonotype comes from an adult in good health. This specimen consisted of peripheral blood, obtained on day 0 of AZD1222 vaccination.

This chain's CDR3 is CASSLASTNEKLFF. CDR3 bases: TGTGCCAGCAGCTTAGCATCAACTAATGAAAAACTGTTTTTT. V is TRBV7-9 and J is TRBJ1-4; D uncertain. The CDR3 runs 14 residues. Between the trimmed V and J ends, which lost 0 bases and 0 bases, there was a span of 2 bases. Germline assignment: CDR1 SEHNR and CDR2 FQNEAQ (reference sequence).